A selection of T cell receptor beta chains follows, all from one sample in a study of post-analysis software for immune sequencing data. TCRdb reanalysed the PCR reads using MiXCR and keeps one entry per CDR3 protein. The profile covers 450,000 to 650,000 distinct CDR3 sequences, with about 40% appearing a single time and 1.5% to 2% taken by the ten largest. Specimen: blood. The receptors derive from a girl under 18 with multiple sclerosis. Both conserved end residues are part of each CDR3. D genes are given only for firm matches.

V	J	D	CDR3
TRBV4-1	TRBJ2-1	TRBD2	CASSPRGGIDNEQFF
TRBV18	TRBJ2-7	TRBD1	CASSPRDRDYEQYF
TRBV7-2	TRBJ2-1	NA	CASTPDPYLGQFF
TRBV7-2	NA	TRBD1	CASSSGQESYNEQYF
TRBV10-3	TRBJ1-1	NA	CAISESISREAFF
TRBV20-1	TRBJ2-1	TRBD2	CSGTSGGADNEQFF
TRBV5-1	TRBJ2-3	NA	CASSLFIATTDTQYF
TRBV12-3/TRBV12-4	TRBJ1-2	NA	CASTLGRYYGYTF
TRBV30	TRBJ1-1	NA	CAWSVGLNTEAFF
TRBV5-6	TRBJ2-1	NA	CASTLPSEYNEQFF
TRBV11-3	TRBJ2-1	TRBD2	CASSLDGASGTYNEQFF
TRBV12-3/TRBV12-4	TRBJ1-1	NA	CASTLMTEAFF
TRBV21-1	TRBJ1-4	NA	CASRLRDRLEEKLFF
TRBV29-1	TRBJ1-3	NA	CSVETDRRNTIYF
TRBV6-2/TRBV6-3	TRBJ2-2	NA	CASSYGQGSNTGELFF
TRBV20-1	TRBJ2-7	TRBD1	CSTKPGQESYEQYF
TRBV13	TRBJ2-1	TRBD2	CASSLGPPSGDEQFF
TRBV4-1	TRBJ1-2	TRBD1	CASSQPGQGAYGYTF
TRBV29-1	TRBJ1-2	NA	CSELSGYGYTF
TRBV12-3/TRBV12-4	TRBJ2-3	TRBD2	CASRSSGGAAFNTQYF
TRBV7-2	TRBJ2-1	NA	CASSLAPAVDEQFF
TRBV12-3/TRBV12-4	TRBJ1-5	TRBD1	CASGGTVNQPQHF
TRBV7-2	TRBJ1-2	NA	CASSGQRGGGYTF
TRBV29-1	TRBJ1-2	NA	CSVVMGDYGYTF
TRBV5-1	TRBJ2-4	NA	CASSTGADWPKNIQYF
TRBV12-3/TRBV12-4	NA	NA	CASSFRGPEQYF
TRBV7-9	TRBJ1-2	NA	CASSFDRTDLRIYGYTF
TRBV7-8	TRBJ1-1	NA	CASSLVGSGTEAFF
TRBV10-3	TRBJ2-1	NA	CAIRLTNNEQFF
TRBV4-1	TRBJ2-7	NA	CASSPSGGVDEQYF
TRBV24-1	TRBJ2-1	TRBD2	CATSDQTSGSSYNEQFF
TRBV25-1	TRBJ2-1	NA	CASSESALTGEGEQFF
TRBV5-1	TRBJ1-5	NA	CANSLGGAGQPQHF
TRBV2	TRBJ2-5	TRBD2	CASGEGQAEETQYF
TRBV30	TRBJ2-3	NA	CAWSEGGYTQYF
TRBV14	TRBJ1-2	TRBD1	CASSFGQGSGYTF
TRBV10-3	TRBJ2-7	NA	CATAGVDYEQYF